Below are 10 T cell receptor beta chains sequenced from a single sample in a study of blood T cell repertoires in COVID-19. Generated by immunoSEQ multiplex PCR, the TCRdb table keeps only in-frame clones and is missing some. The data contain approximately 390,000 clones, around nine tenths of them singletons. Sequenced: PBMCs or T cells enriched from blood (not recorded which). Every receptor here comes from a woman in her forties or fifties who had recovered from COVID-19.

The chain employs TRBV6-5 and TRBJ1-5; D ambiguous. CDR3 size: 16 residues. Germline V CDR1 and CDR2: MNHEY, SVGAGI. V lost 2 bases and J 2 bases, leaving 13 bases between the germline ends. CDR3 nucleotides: TGTGCCAGCAGTTACGAAGACCCACGGGGCAATCAGCCCCAGCATTTT. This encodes CASSYEDPRGNQPQHF.

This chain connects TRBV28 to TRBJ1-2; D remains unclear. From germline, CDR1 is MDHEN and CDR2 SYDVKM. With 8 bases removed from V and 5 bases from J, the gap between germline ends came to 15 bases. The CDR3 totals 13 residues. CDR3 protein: CASGPSGGYGYTF. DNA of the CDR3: TGTGCCAGCGGCCCTTCGGGTGGGTATGGCTACACCTTC.

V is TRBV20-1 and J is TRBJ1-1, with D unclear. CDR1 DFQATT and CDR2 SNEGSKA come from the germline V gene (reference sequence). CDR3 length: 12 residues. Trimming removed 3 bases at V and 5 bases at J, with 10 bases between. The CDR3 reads CSASNSLTEAFF. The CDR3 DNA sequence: TGCAGTGCTAGTAACAGTTTGACTGAAGCTTTCTTT.

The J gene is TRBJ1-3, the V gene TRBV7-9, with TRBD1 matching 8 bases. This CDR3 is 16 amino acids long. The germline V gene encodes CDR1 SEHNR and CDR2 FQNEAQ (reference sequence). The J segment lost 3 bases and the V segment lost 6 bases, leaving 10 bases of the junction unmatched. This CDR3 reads CASRLGQGQVGNTIYF. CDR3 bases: TGTGCCAGCAGACTCGGACAGGGTCAGGTTGGAAACACCATATATTTT.

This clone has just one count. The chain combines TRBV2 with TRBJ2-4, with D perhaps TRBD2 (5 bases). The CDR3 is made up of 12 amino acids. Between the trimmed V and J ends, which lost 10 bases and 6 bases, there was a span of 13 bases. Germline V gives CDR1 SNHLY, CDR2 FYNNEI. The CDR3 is CATSRRSNIQYF. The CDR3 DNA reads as TGTGCCACCTCCCGGAGGTCAAACATTCAGTACTTC. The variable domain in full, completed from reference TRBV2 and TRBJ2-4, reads EPEVTQTPSHQVTQMGQEVILRCVPISNHLYFYWYRQILGQKVEFLVSFYNNEISEKSEIFDDQFSVERPDGSNFTLKIRSTKLEDSAMYFCATSRRSNIQYFGAGTRLSVL.

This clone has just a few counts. The CDR3 spells CASSYSGLAGSYEQYF. CDR3 in DNA: TGTGCCAGCAGTTACTCAGGCCTAGCGGGGTCCTACGAGCAGTACTTC. V is TRBV6-5 and J is TRBJ2-7, with 9 positions matching TRBD2. This CDR3 is 16 amino acids long. Germline V gene data show CDR1 as MNHEY and CDR2 as SVGAGI. Trimming took 0 bases from V and 1 from J; bases not matched to a gene: 4.

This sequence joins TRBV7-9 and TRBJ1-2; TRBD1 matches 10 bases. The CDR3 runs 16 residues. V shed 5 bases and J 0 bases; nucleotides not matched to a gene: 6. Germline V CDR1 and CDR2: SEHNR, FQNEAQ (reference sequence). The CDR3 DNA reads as TGTGCCAGCAGCCCGACAGGGGGCAGAGCTAACTATGGCTACACCTTC. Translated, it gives CASSPTGGRANYGYTF.

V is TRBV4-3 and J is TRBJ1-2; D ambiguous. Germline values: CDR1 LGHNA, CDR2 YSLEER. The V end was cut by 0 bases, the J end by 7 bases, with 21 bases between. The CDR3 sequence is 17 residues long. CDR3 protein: CASSQEATAGRLVGYTF. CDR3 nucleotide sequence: TGCGCCAGCAGCCAAGAAGCCACGGCAGGTCGATTGGTTGGCTACACCTTC.

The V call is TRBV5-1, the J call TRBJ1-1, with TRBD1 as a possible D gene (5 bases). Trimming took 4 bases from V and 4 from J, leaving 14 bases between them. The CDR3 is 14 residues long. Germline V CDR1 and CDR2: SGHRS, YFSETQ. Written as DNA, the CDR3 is TGCGCCAGCAGCGGTACTGGGGCGCCCACTGAAGCTTTCTTT. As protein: CASSGTGAPTEAFF. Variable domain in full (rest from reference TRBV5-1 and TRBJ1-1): KAGVTQTPRYLIKTRGQQVTLSCSPISGHRSVSWYQQTPGQGLQFLFEYFSETQRNKGNFPGRFSGRQFSNSRSEMNVSTLELGDSALYLCASSGTGAPTEAFFGQGTRLTVV.

The CDR3 is CASSPTRDALGQPQHF. In DNA, the CDR3 is TGTGCCAGCAGCCCGACCAGGGATGCCCTCGGTCAGCCCCAGCATTTT. The chain uses TRBV5-5 and TRBJ1-5; D perhaps matches TRBD1 (5 bases). Deletions cut 4 bases from V and 6 bases from J, with 20 bases between. The CDR3 totals 16 residues. Per germline, CDR1 SGHKS and CDR2 YYEKEE (reference sequence).